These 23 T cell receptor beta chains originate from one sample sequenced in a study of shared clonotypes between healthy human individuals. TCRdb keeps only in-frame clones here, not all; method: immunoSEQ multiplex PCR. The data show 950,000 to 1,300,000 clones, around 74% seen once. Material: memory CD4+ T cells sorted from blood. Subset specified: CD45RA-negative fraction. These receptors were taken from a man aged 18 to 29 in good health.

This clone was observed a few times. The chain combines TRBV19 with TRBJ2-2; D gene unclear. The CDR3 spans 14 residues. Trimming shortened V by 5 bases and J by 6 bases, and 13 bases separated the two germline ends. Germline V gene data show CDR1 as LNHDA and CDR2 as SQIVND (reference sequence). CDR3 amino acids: CASSSHSLPGELFF. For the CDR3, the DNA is TGTGCCAGTAGTTCCCACTCGCTACCCGGGGAGCTGTTTTTT.

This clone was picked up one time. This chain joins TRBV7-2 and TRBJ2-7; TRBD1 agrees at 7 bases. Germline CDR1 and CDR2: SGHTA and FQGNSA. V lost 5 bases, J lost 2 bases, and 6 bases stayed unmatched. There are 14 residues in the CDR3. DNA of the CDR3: TGTGCCAGCAGCATTTCCGGACAGGCCTACGAGCAGTACTTC. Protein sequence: CASSISGQAYEQYF.

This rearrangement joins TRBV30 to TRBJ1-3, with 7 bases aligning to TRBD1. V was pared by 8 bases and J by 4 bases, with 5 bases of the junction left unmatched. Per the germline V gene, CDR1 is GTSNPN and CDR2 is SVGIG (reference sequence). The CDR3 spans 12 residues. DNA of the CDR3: TGTGCCGTCGACAGGGTGGGAAACACCATATATTTT. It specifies CAVDRVGNTIYF.

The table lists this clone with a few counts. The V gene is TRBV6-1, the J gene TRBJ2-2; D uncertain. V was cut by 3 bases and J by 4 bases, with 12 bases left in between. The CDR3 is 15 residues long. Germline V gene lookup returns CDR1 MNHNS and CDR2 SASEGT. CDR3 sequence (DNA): TGTGCCAGCAGTGATCGTATTGGGCCCACCGGGGAGCTGTTTTTT. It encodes CASSDRIGPTGELFF.

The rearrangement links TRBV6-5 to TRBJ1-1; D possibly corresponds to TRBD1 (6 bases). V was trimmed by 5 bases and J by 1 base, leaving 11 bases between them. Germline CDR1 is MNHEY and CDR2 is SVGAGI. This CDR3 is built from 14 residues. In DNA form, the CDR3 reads TGTGCCAGCAGTCCAGGGGACTCGAACACTGAAGCTTTCTTT. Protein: CASSPGDSNTEAFF.

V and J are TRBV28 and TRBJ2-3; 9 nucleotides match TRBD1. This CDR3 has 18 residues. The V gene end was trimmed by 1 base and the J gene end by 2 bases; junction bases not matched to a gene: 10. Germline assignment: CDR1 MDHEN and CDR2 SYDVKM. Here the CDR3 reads CASSLYLRQGGVTDTQYF. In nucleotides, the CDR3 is TGTGCCAGCAGTTTATACCTACGACAGGGGGGAGTCACAGATACGCAGTATTTT.

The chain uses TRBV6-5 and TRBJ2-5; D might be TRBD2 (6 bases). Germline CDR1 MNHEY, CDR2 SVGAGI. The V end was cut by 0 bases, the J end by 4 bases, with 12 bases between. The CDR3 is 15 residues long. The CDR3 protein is CASSYSGGRGETQYF. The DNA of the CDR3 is TGTGCCAGCAGTTACTCTGGCGGGCGGGGAGAGACCCAGTACTTC.

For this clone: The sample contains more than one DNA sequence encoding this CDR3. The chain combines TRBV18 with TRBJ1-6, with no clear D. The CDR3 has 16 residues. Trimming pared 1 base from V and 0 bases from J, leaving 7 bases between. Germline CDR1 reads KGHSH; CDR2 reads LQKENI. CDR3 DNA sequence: TGTGCCAGCTCACCACAGGGAAGCTCCTATAATTCACCCCTCCACTTT. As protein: CASSPQGSSYNSPLHF.

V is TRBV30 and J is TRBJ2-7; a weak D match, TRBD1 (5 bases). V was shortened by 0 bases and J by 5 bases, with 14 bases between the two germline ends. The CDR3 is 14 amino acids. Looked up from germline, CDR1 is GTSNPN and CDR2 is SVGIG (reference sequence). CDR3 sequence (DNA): TGTGCCTGGAGTGTAGGCAGGGCGGTCCACGAGCAGTACTTC. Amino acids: CAWSVGRAVHEQYF. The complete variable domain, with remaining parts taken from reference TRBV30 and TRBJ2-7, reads SQTIHQWPATLVQPVGSPLSLECTVEGTSNPNLYWYRQAAGRGLQLLFYSVGIGQISSEVPQNLSASRPQDRQFILSSKKLLLSDSGFYLCAWSVGRAVHEQYFGPGTRLTVT.

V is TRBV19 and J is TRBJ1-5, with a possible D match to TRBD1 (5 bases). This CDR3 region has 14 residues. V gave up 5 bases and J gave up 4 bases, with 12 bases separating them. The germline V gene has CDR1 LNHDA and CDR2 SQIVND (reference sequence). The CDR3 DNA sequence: TGTGCCAGTAGTTGGGGGTTTTGGAATCAGCCCCAGCATTTT. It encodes CASSWGFWNQPQHF.

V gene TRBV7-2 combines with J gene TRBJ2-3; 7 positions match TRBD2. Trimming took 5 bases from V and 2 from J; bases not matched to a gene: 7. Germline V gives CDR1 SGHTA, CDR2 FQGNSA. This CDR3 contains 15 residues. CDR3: CASSHWRGYTDTQYF. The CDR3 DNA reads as TGTGCCAGCAGCCACTGGCGGGGGTACACAGATACGCAGTATTTT.

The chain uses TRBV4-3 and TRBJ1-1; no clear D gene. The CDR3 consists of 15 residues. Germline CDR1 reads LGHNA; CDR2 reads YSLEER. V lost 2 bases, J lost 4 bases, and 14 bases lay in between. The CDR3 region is CASSQFTGFPTEAFF. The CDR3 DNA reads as TGCGCCAGCAGCCAATTCACGGGGTTCCCCACTGAAGCTTTCTTT.

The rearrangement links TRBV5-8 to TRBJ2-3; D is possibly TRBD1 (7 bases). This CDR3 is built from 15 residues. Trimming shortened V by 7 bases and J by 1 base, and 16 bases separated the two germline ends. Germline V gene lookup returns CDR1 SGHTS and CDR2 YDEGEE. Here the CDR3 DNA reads TGTGCCAGCCGGAGGGAGAGGGGGCGCACAGATACGCAGTATTTT. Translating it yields CASRRERGRTDTQYF.

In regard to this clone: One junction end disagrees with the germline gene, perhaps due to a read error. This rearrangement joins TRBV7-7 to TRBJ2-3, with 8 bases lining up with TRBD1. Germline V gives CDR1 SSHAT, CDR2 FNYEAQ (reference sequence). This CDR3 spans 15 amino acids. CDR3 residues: CASSQGAGFTDTQYF. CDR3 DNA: TGTGCTAGCAGCCAGGGGGCTGGCTTCACAGATACGCAGTATTTT.

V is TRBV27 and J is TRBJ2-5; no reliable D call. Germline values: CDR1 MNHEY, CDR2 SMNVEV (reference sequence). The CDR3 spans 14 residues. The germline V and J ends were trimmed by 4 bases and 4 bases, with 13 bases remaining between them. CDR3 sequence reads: CASSYRGWGETQYF. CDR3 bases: TGTGCCAGCAGTTATCGTGGATGGGGAGAGACCCAGTACTTC.

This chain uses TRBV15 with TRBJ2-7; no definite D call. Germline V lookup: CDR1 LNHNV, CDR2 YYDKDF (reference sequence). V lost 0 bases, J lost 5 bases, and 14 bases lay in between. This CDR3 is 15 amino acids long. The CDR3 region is CATSRDPGFVDEQYF. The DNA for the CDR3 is TGTGCCACCAGCAGAGATCCAGGTTTTGTGGACGAGCAGTACTTC.

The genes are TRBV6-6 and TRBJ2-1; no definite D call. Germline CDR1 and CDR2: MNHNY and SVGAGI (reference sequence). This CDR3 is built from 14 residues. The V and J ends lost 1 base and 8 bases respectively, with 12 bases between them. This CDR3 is CASSYWVDSDEQFF. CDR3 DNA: TGTGCCAGCAGTTACTGGGTAGATTCGGATGAGCAGTTCTTC.

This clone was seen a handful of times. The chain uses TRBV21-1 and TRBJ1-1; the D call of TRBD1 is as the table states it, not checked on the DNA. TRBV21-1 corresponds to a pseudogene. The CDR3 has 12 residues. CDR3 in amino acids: CASRESRASAFF. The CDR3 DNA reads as TGTGCCAGCAGGGAGAGCAGGGCCTCGGCTTTCTTT.

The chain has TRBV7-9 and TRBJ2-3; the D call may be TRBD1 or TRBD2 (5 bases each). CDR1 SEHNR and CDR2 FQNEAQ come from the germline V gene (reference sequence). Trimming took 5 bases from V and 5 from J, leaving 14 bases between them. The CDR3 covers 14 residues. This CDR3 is CASSTTGARDTQYF. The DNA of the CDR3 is TGTGCCAGCAGCACTACCGGGGCACGAGATACGCAGTATTTT.

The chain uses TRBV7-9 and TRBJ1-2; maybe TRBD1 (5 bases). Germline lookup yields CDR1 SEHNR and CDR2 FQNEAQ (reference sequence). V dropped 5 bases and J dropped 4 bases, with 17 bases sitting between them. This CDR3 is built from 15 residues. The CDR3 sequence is CASSRDFTPGYGYTF. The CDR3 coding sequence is TGTGCCAGCAGCCGGGACTTCACGCCAGGCTATGGCTACACCTTC.

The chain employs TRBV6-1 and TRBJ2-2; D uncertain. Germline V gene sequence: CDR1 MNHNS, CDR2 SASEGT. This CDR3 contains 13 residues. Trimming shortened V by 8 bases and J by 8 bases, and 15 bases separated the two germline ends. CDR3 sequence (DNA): TGTGCCAGCCGGCAAGGTAGTTGGGGGGAGCTGTTTTTT. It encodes CASRQGSWGELFF.

The CDR3 DNA reads TGTGCCAGCAGGGACAGGGCGGCTAATGAAAAACTGTTTTTT. Residues: CASRDRAANEKLFF. The gene calls are TRBV2 and TRBJ1-4; TRBD1 matches at 8 bases. The CDR3 sequence is 14 residues long. Per the germline V gene, CDR1 is SNHLY and CDR2 is FYNNEI. Trimming removed 6 bases from V and 3 bases from J; junction bases left unmatched: 3.

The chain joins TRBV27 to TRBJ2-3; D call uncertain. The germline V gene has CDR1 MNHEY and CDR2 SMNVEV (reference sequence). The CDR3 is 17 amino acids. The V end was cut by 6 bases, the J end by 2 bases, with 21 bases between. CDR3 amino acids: CASSRSRVRWPTDTQYF. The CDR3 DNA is TGTGCCAGCAGCCGAAGTCGCGTAAGGTGGCCCACAGATACGCAGTATTTT.